The following is a T cell receptor beta chain sequence with its context. There is no known antigen for this receptor. A much larger clone lies one base from this, so it may be a read error. These data come from a study of breast tumors, draining lymph nodes, adjacent tissues (dated by TCRdb to the mid-2010s). Regarding the research as a whole: Breast cancer patients provided tumor, adjacent nontumor tissue and axillary lymph nodes, and the study compared the TCR beta repertoires across these three sources. In human breast cancer, the study set out to assess how tumor, surrounding tissue and draining lymph node repertoires relate to one another and whether T cells might be exchanged between them.

TCRdb shows the sequencer as Illumina HiSeq 2000. TCR beta chain libraries were generated by multiplex PCR amplification. High-throughput sequencing was used to analyze the amplified TCR beta chain products. The public reads were run again by TCRdb, first through fastp at Q25 and then through MiXCR, and only productive beta chains were kept. One record per CDR3 amino acid sequence lists the most common genes and DNA. Here the sample has roughly 130,000 distinct CDR3 sequences; about 20% occur a single time. The ten largest clonotypes hold roughly 3.5% of the sample. Results and caveats for the whole study, not just this receptor: Tumor T-cell repertoires showed less diversity than lymph node repertoires and more diversity than nontumor tissue repertoires, and tumor T-cell repertoires showed preferential V and J gene usage. In luminal-like breast cancer, tumor and nontumor tissue repertoires resembled each other significantly more than in basal-like breast cancer. The study presented the conclusion that tumor T cells originate in lymph nodes as consistent with a hypothesis, not as something directly demonstrated. The data were judged consistent with most tumor T cells deriving from the lymph node and then expanding within tumor tissue.

The axillary draining lymph nodes of breast cancer patients were the source of the lymph node samples. Sample: axillary lymph node tissue. The sequence was obtained from a female donor with breast cancer. Some clones in this sample may be carry-over from other donors' samples.

Read as DNA, the sequence is TGCAGTGCTAGAGATCCCCATACTAGCGGGGGCCTACCGCGTGCTTTGCGGGGGACCCAGTACTTC. Protein translation: CSARDPHTSGGLPRALRGTQYF. The chain is encoded by TRBV20-1 joined to TRBJ2-5; 11 of the junction bases match TRBD2. Unmatched junction bases come to 28, with V trimmed by 0 bases and J by 7 bases. The germline V gene (reference sequence) provides CDR1 DFQATT and CDR2 SNEGSKA. From the cysteine up to the phenylalanine, the CDR3 has a length of 22 residues. This entry keeps only the CDR3 DNA: 66 bases, framed from base 1.